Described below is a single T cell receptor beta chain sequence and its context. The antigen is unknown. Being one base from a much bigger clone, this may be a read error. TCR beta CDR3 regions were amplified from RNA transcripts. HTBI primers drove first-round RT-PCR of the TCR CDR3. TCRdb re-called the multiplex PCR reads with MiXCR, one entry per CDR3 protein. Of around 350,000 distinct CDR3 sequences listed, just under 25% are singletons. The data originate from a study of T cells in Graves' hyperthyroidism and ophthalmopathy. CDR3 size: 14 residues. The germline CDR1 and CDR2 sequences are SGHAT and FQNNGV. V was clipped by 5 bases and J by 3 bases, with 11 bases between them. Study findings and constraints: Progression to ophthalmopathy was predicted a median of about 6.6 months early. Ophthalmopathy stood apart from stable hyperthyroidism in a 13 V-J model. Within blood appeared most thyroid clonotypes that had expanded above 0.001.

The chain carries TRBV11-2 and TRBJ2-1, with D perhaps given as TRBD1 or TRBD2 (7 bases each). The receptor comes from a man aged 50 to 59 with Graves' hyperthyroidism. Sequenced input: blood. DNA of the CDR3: TGTGCCAGCAGCCCAGGGGGGGACTACAATGAGCAGTTCTTC. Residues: CASSPGGDYNEQFF.